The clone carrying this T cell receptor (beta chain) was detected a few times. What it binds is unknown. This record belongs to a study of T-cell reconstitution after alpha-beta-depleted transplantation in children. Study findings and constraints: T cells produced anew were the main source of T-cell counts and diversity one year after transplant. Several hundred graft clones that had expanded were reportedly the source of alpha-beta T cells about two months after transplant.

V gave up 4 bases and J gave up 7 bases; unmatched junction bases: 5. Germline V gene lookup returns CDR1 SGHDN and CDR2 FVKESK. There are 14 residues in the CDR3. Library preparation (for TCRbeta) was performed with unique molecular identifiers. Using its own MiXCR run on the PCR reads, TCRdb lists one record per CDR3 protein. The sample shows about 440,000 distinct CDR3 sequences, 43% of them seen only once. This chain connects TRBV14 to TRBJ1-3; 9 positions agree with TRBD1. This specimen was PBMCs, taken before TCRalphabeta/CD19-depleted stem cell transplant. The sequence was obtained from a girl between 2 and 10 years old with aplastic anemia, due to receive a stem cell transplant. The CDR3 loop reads CASSPRTGDNTIYF. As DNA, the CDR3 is TGTGCCAGCAGCCCTCGGACAGGGGACAACACCATATATTTT.